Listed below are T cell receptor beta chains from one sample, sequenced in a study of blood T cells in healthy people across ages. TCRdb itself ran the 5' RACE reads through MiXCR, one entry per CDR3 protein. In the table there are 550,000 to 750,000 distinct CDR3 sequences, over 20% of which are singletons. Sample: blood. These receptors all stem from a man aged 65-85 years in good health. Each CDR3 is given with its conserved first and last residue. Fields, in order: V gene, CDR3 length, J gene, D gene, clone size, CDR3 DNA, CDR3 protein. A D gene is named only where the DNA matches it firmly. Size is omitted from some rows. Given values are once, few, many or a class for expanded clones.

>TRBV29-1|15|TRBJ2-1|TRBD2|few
TGCAGCAATTCCCCAGCGGGAGACTCCTACAATGAGCAGTTCTTC
CSNSPAGDSYNEQFF
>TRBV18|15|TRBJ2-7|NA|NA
TGTGCCAGCTCACCAGGGCTAGCGAGTTCCTACGAGCAGTACTTC
CASSPGLASSYEQYF
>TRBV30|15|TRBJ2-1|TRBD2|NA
TGTGCCTGGAGTGTACCTGCGGGAGGGTGGGATGAGCAGTTCTTC
CAWSVPAGGWDEQFF
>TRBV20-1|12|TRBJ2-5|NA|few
TGCAGTGCGAAGGGACGGCAAGAGACCCAGTACTTC
CSAKGRQETQYF
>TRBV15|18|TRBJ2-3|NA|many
TGTGCCACCAGCAGAGAATCCCCTCTAGCGAACCCCACAGATACGCAGTATTTT
CATSRESPLANPTDTQYF
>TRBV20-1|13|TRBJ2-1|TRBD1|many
TGCAGTGCCGGACAGGGGTCGGGCAATGAGCAGTTCTTC
CSAGQGSGNEQFF
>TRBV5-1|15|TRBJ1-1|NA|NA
TGCGCCAGCAGCCAAGGGGGGCAGGGAGGTACTGAAGCTTTCTTT
CASSQGGQGGTEAFF
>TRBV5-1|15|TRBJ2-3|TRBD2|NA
TGCGCCAGCAGCTTGCGCGGGAGTAGCTCAGATACGCAGTATTTT
CASSLRGSSSDTQYF
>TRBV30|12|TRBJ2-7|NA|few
TGTGCCTGGAGTGTAGCACCCTACGAGCAGTACTTC
CAWSVAPYEQYF
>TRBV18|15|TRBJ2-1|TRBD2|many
TGTGCCAGCTCAAAAGGACTAGCGGACTACAATGAGCAGTTCTTC
CASSKGLADYNEQFF
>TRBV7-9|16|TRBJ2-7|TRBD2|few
TGTGCCAGCAGCTTAGTTGGGCTAGCGGAGGCCTACGAGCAGTACTTC
CASSLVGLAEAYEQYF
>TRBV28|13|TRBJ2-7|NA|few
TGTGCCAGCAGTTTATCTGGGTTCAACGAGCAGTACTTC
CASSLSGFNEQYF
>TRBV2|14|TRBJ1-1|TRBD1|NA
TGTGCCAGCAGGAGGGACAGGTTGAACACTGAAGCTTTCTTT
CASRRDRLNTEAFF
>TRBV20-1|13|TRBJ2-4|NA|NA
TGCAGTGCCCTGGGGGACAACAAAAACATTCAGTACTTC
CSALGDNKNIQYF
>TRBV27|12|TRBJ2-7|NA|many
TGTGCCAGCAGGAGCTTCCCCTACGAGCAGTACTTC
CASRSFPYEQYF
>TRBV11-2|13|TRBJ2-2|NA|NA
TGTGCCAGCAGCCGGACGCAACCCGGGGAGCTGTTTTTT
CASSRTQPGELFF
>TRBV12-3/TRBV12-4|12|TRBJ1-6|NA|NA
TGTGCCAGCAGTCTCCCTAATTCACCCCTCCACTTT
CASSLPNSPLHF
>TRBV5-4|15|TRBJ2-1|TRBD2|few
TGTGCCAGCAGCTTGTCGACTAGCGGGAGTTATGAGCAGTTCTTC
CASSLSTSGSYEQFF
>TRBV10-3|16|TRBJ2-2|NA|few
TGTGCCGCGTCTCAACAGGGTCTCGCGAACACCGGGGAGCTGTTTTTT
CAASQQGLANTGELFF
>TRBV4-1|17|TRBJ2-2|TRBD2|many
TGCGCCAGCAGCCAAGGTGGGGGGGAAGCGAACACCGGGGAGCTGTTTTTT
CASSQGGGEANTGELFF
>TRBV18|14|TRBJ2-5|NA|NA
TGTGCCAGCTCACCACCGGCCCCGGCTGACACCCAGTACTTC
CASSPPAPADTQYF
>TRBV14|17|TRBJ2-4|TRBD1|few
TGTGCCAGCAGCCCCCGGGACAGGAGTATAGCCAAAAACATTCAGTACTTC
CASSPRDRSIAKNIQYF
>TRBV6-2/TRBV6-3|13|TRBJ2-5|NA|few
TGTGCCAGCAGTTATACGGTCCAAGAGACCCAGTACTTC
CASSYTVQETQYF
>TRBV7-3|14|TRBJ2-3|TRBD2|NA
TGTGCCAGCAGCCCCGGGACTAGCGTGGATACGCAGTATTTT
CASSPGTSVDTQYF
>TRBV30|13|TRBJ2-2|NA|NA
TGTGCCATCCGCGTCGACGGGACCGGGGAGCTGTTTTTT
CAIRVDGTGELFF
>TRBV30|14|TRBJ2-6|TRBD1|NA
TGTGCCTGGCAGACAGGGGGCGTTAATTTCGTCCTGACTTTC
CAWQTGGVNFVLTF
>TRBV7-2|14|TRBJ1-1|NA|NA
TGTGCCAGCAGCTCCCGGAAAGGTCCTTCTCCCGCTTTCTTT
CASSSRKGPSPAFF
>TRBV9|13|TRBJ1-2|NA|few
TGTGCCAGCAGCGCCTACAGGGACGGGGGCTACACCTTC
CASSAYRDGGYTF
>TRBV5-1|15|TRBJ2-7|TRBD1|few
TGCGCCAGCAGCGGTCTTGGGACAGGGGAAGGCGAGCAGTACTTC
CASSGLGTGEGEQYF
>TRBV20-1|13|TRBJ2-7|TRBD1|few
TGCAGTGCCCAGGGACAGGGGGATGACGAGCAGTACTTC
CSAQGQGDDEQYF
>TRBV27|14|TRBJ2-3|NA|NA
TGTGCCAGCAGTTTCGGCCTGGCCTGGGGTACGCAGTATTTT
CASSFGLAWGTQYF
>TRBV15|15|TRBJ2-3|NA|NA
TGTGCCACCAGCAGAGATGGTCAGAGCACAGATACGCAGTATTTT
CATSRDGQSTDTQYF
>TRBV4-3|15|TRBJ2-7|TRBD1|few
TGCGCCAGCAGCCGAGCGACAGGGGGCATGTACGAGCAGTACTTC
CASSRATGGMYEQYF
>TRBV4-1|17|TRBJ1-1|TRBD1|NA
TGCGCCAGCAGCCAAGTTTCCGGACAGGGGTGGGACACTGAAGCTTTCTTT
CASSQVSGQGWDTEAFF
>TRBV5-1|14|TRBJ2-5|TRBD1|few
TGCGCCAGCAGCCAAACAGGGGCGGAGGAGACCCAGTACTTC
CASSQTGAEETQYF
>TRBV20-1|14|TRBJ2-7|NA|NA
TGCAGTGCGCGAGCGGTAGGCTTTGGCTACGAGCAGTACTTC
CSARAVGFGYEQYF
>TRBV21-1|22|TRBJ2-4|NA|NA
TGTGCCAGCATCCAACTCTCTGAGGGACCAGAGAGGGAGCGTGTGACCAAAAACATTCAGTACTTC
CASIQLSEGPERERVTKNIQYF
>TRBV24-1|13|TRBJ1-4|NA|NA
TGTGCCACCAGTGCGGGACCCAGTGAAAAACTGTTTTTT
CATSAGPSEKLFF
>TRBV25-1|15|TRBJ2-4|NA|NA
TGTGCCAGCAGTGATTTCGGGATAGCCAAAAACATTCAGTACTTC
CASSDFGIAKNIQYF
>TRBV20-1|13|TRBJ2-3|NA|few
TGCAGTGCTGAAGACAGCAGCACAGATACGCAGTATTTT
CSAEDSSTDTQYF
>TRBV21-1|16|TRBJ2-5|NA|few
TGTGCCAGCAGCCTCTGGGACTCTGAAATGAGGAGGGGCCAGTACTTC
CASSLWDSEMRRGQYF
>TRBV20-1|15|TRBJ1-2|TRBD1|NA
TGCAGTGCTAGAGATCCGGGACAGGCCGGGTATGGCTACACCTTC
CSARDPGQAGYGYTF
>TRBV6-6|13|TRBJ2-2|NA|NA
TGTGCCAGCAATAGCGACTCCACCGGGGAGCTGTTTTTT
CASNSDSTGELFF
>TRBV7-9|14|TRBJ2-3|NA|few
TGTGCCAGCAGCTTAGAGGCCTTAACAGATACGCAGTATTTT
CASSLEALTDTQYF
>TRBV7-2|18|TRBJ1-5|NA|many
TGTGCCAGCAGCTTATATCCAGGGGCGTCTGGTAGCAATCAGCCCCAGCATTTT
CASSLYPGASGSNQPQHF
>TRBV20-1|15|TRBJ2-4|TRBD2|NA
TGCAGTGCTGTCCATGTAGCGGGGTATCAAAACATTCAGTACTTC
CSAVHVAGYQNIQYF
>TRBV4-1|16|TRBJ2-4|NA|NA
TGCGCCAGCAGCCAGGGGAGGGGGCTAGCCAAAAACATTCAGTACTTC
CASSQGRGLAKNIQYF
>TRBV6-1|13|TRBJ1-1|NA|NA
TGTGCCAGCAGTGAAACCCGGCCTAGAAAAGCTTTCTTT
CASSETRPRKAFF
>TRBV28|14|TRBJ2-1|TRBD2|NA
TGTGCCAGCGTCAGGACTAGTGTTCACAATGAGCAGTTCTTC
CASVRTSVHNEQFF
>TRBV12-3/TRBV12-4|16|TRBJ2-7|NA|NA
TGTGCCAGCAGTTCCCAGACATTTCCTTTCTCCTACGAGCAGTACTTC
CASSSQTFPFSYEQYF
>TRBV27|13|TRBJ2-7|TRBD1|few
TGTGCCAGCAGGGACAGGGTTGGCGACGAGCAGTACTTC
CASRDRVGDEQYF
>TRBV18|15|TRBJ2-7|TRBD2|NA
TGTGCCAGCTCACCACGTTCTAGCGGGATCAACGAGCAGTACTTC
CASSPRSSGINEQYF
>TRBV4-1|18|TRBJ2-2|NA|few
TGCGCCAGCAGCCAAGACCACCCCAGGAGCGCGAACACCGGGGAGCTGTTTTTT
CASSQDHPRSANTGELFF